This T cell receptor (beta chain) is from a study of cytomegalovirus exposure and HLA in healthy donors. The overall study: Prior work identified 95 million to 120 million unique TCR beta sequences in around 170 million T cells.

Comment on this clone: Its cognate antigen is unknown.

Germline loops: CDR1 MDHEN, CDR2 SYDVKM. The V segment lost 5 bases and the J segment 6 bases; nucleotides outside the gene matches: 11. The CDR3 covers 15 residues. General study findings and limits: Cytomegalovirus association was assigned to about 150 TCR beta chains.

13 Jbeta primers and 60 Vbeta primers were used for the PCR. Profiled with immunoSEQ multiplex PCR; TCRdb holds only in-frame clones, not every one. This sample carries fewer than 200,000 clones, 87% of them seen once, and the ten largest clones take around 0.85%. Sequenced sample: PBMCs. The V gene is TRBV28, the J gene TRBJ1-1; 8 nucleotides align to TRBD1. This TCR was recovered from a woman aged 25 to 39 in good health and CMV-seronegative. DNA of the CDR3: TGTGCCAGCAGTCCCCGAACAGGGGGTTGGGCTGAAGCTTTCTTT. It yields the protein CASSPRTGGWAEAFF.